A selection of T cell receptor beta chains follows, all from one sample in a study of OX40 agonist ivuxolimab in advanced cancers. Clones were sequenced by immunoSEQ multiplex PCR, and TCRdb holds only the in-frame ones, with some missing. Of roughly 65,000 clones listed, roughly 90% are singletons. The sequences come from CD4+ or CD8+ T cells sorted from blood, collected in a trial of the OX40 agonist ivuxolimab. These receptor sequences come from an adult with an advanced solid tumor such as melanoma, head and neck, liver or kidney cancer. The CDR3 runs from the conserved cysteine through the conserved F or W. Each record gives: J gene, D gene, V gene, CDR3 length, CDR3 protein. The D gene is left open where the match is weak.

TRBJ2-6	-	TRBV27	18	CASSTRQSATSGANVLTF
TRBJ2-6	-	TRBV10-1	16	CASSESTLSGANVLTF
TRBJ2-1	-	TRBV30	11	CAWTSAGEQFF
TRBJ2-7	-	TRBV29-1	13	CSVAPSSSYEQYF
TRBJ2-1	TRBD2	TRBV4-1	17	CASSQVRREASYNEQFF
TRBJ2-3	-	TRBV7-3	13	CASSLGLADTQYF
TRBJ1-1	TRBD1	TRBV11-2	14	CASSYRTGNTEAFF
TRBJ2-1	TRBD2	TRBV9	15	CASSVEGSGSYEQFF
TRBJ2-7	-	TRBV28	13	CASSLTQSYEQYF
TRBJ2-5	-	TRBV7-7	14	CASSLAVGVKTQYF
TRBJ1-2	-	TRBV7-6	13	CASGSNTGQPYTF
TRBJ2-7	TRBD2	TRBV5-1	16	CASSYTSGMDSYEQYF
TRBJ2-5	-	TRBV5-1	14	CASILLPGEETQYF
TRBJ2-5	TRBD2	TRBV28	15	CASSFISGTWETQYF
TRBJ2-1	TRBD1	TRBV6-1	16	CASSVGTGYGTHEQFF
TRBJ2-7	TRBD2	TRBV5-1	14	CASSLDAGAGEQYF
TRBJ2-2	-	TRBV5-1	15	CASSLAEGGTGELFF
TRBJ1-5	-	TRBV19	14	CASSKGHLNQPQHF
TRBJ1-1	-	TRBV5-4	16	CASSLAGRGVGTEAFF
TRBJ2-1	TRBD2	TRBV11-3	16	CASSSGLAGGVDEQFF
TRBJ2-7	-	TRBV7-8	14	CASSPVWESHEQYF
TRBJ1-3	-	TRBV7-2	12	CASSVTGNTIYF
TRBJ2-7	TRBD2	TRBV5-1	14	CASSLAGKSYEQYF
TRBJ1-4	-	TRBV18	14	CASSPSGELEKLFF
TRBJ2-1	-	TRBV28	12	CASSLNYREQFF
TRBJ2-3	-	TRBV7-3	15	CASSLGGGWADTQYF
TRBJ2-1	TRBD1	TRBV7-2	15	CASSSGGSSYNEQFF
TRBJ2-5	TRBD1	TRBV19	15	CASSKQGWVPETQYF
TRBJ2-7	-	TRBV28	11	CASSLRREQYF
TRBJ2-7	-	TRBV19	14	CASSPLGGSYEQYF
TRBJ1-5	TRBD1	TRBV7-2	17	CASSLHWGQGINQPQHF
TRBJ2-5	-	TRBV2	13	CASMKNGGETQYF
TRBJ2-1	-	TRBV20-1	11	CSARDSIEQFF